These 20 T cell receptor beta chains were sequenced from one sample in a study of CD8+ T cells in alopecia areata. cDNA reverse transcribed from extracted RNA served as the sequencing template. Method: immunoSEQ multiplex PCR; TCRdb's copy keeps in-frame clones and lacks some. This sample yields some 170,000 clones, of which approximately 52% are seen a single time; around 15% belongs to the top ten. Documented treatment: oral pan-JAK inhibitor, 5-10 mg twice daily. Sample: CD4+ T cells sorted from blood, taken at approximately week 60, from a patient treated with tofacitinib. The origin of the receptors is a human donor with alopecia areata.

This chain links TRBV2 with TRBJ2-7; 11 bases are a match to TRBD2. The CDR3 loop spans 14 amino acids. Unmatched junction bases numbered 7, after V lost 8 bases and J lost 4 bases. Looked up from germline, CDR1 is SNHLY and CDR2 is FYNNEI. CDR3 region: CASHSGGAPYEQYF. In DNA form, the CDR3 reads TGTGCCAGCCATAGCGGGGGGGCCCCGTACGAGCAGTACTTC. Drawing the rest from reference TRBV2 and TRBJ2-7, the complete variable domain is EPEVTQTPSHQVTQMGQEVILRCVPISNHLYFYWYRQILGQKVEFLVSFYNNEISEKSEIFDDQFSVERPDGSNFTLKIRSTKLEDSAMYFCASHSGGAPYEQYFGPGTRLTVT.

This clone was picked up a small number of times. The chain combines TRBV5-1 with TRBJ2-7, with 8 positions matching TRBD1. The CDR3 is 14 amino acids. CDR1 SGHRS and CDR2 YFSETQ come from the germline V gene. J was trimmed by 3 bases and V by 0 bases; bases with no gene match: 2. In DNA, the CDR3 is TGCGCCAGCAGCTTGGGACAGGGGAACTACGAGCAGTACTTC. Its translation: CASSLGQGNYEQYF.

The chain links TRBV7-2 to TRBJ2-2; TRBD1 is a possible D gene (5 bases). V was clipped by 4 bases and J by 1 base, with 16 bases between them. The germline V gene encodes CDR1 SGHTA and CDR2 FQGNSA. The CDR3 has 17 amino acids. The CDR3 coding sequence is TGTGCCAGCAGCTCCGCGTGGCTCAGGGTGAACACCGGGGAGCTGTTTTTT. This sequence encodes CASSSAWLRVNTGELFF.

The chain couples TRBV5-1 to TRBJ1-1, with D unresolved. CDR1 SGHRS and CDR2 YFSETQ come from the germline V gene. This CDR3 has 15 residues. The V and J ends lost 1 base and 1 base respectively, with 11 bases between them. CDR3: CASSLKGLQNTEAFF. In DNA form, the CDR3 reads TGCGCCAGCAGCTTGAAAGGGCTACAGAACACTGAAGCTTTCTTT.

A remark on this clone: Other DNA sequences in this sample translate to the same CDR3. The chain employs TRBV5-1 and TRBJ2-6, with D possibly being TRBD1 (5 bases). CDR1 and CDR2 from the germline V gene are SGHRS and YFSETQ. Trimming removed 2 bases from V and 1 base from J, with 10 bases in between. The CDR3 covers 16 residues. The CDR3 sequence: CASSLGQGSGANVLTF. The DNA of the CDR3 is TGCGCCAGCAGCTTAGGTCAGGGATCTGGGGCCAACGTCCTGACTTTC.

The rearrangement uses TRBV9 and TRBJ2-3; D gene ambiguous. The V end lost 3 bases, the J end lost 6 bases, and 11 bases lay between the germline ends. Looked up from germline, CDR1 is SGDLS and CDR2 is YYNGEE. This CDR3 is 13 amino acids long. CDR3 DNA: TGTGCCAGCAGCGCCGTGAGTCCGGATACGCAGTATTTT. Residues: CASSAVSPDTQYF.

This clone was detected a few times. This chain connects TRBV29-1 to TRBJ2-2; perhaps TRBD2 as D (5 bases). Germline CDR1 and CDR2: SQVTM and ANQGSEA. V lost 2 bases to trimming and J lost 7 bases, with 11 bases between them. The CDR3 has 13 residues. CDR3 amino acids: CSVEKYGDGELFF. In DNA form, the CDR3 reads TGCAGCGTTGAAAAGTACGGGGACGGGGAGCTGTTTTTT.

V and J are TRBV15 and TRBJ2-5; the D gene is possibly TRBD1 (6 bases). V lost 5 bases, J lost 5 bases, and 21 bases lay in between. Looked up from germline, CDR1 is LNHNV and CDR2 is YYDKDF (reference sequence). The CDR3 has 16 amino acids. The DNA for the CDR3 is TGTGCCACCAGCGGAAGGCCGACAGGTGTGATTGAGACCCAGTACTTC. Its protein product is CATSGRPTGVIETQYF.

The rearrangement joins TRBV2 to TRBJ2-6; a weak D match, TRBD1 (6 bases). V was pared by 7 bases and J by 5 bases, with 15 bases between. The CDR3 extends over 15 amino acids. In germline, CDR1 is SNHLY, CDR2 FYNNEI. CDR3 loop: CASTKQGMRANVLTF. The CDR3 nucleotides read TGTGCCAGCACCAAACAGGGAATGCGGGCCAACGTCCTGACTTTC.

The rearrangement joins TRBV7-9 to TRBJ1-6; D not resolved. The CDR3 extends over 16 amino acids. Germline CDR1 is SEHNR and CDR2 is FQNEAQ (reference sequence). The V gene lost 3 bases and the J gene lost 9 bases, with 18 bases spanning the gap. The CDR3, as DNA: TGTGCCAGCAGCTTTCGTGGGTTGTCGGAATTTTCACCCCTCCACTTT. Amino acids: CASSFRGLSEFSPLHF.

This chain uses TRBV6-5 with TRBJ2-7; 10 bases line up with TRBD2. From germline, CDR1 is MNHEY and CDR2 SVGAGI. V shed 5 bases and J 1 base; nucleotides not matched to a gene: 5. The CDR3 extends over 15 amino acids. The CDR3 sequence is CASSPLAGASYEQYF. CDR3 in DNA: TGTGCCAGCAGTCCGCTAGCGGGGGCATCCTACGAGCAGTACTTC.

This chain joins TRBV6-1 and TRBJ1-2; D is ambiguous. CDR3 length: 11 amino acids. Germline V gene lookup returns CDR1 MNHNS and CDR2 SASEGT. V was trimmed by 5 bases and J by 14 bases, leaving 15 bases between them. CDR3 nucleotide sequence: TGTGCCAGCAGTTTCCTTGACCCGCCGACCTTC. It is translated as CASSFLDPPTF.

This clone has just a few counts. The rearrangement uses TRBV29-1 and TRBJ2-1; 7 nucleotides agree with TRBD2. Germline loops: CDR1 SQVTM, CDR2 ANQGSEA. The junction had 6 bases not matched to a gene; V was cut back by 3 bases and J by 7 bases. The CDR3 sequence is 13 residues long. In nucleotides, the CDR3 is TGCAGCGTTGAGTTACTAGCGAGGAATGAGCAGTTCTTC. Its translation is CSVELLARNEQFF.

The rearrangement links TRBV7-9 to TRBJ2-5, with 9 bases lining up with TRBD1. V was clipped by 0 bases and J by 5 bases; unmatched bases: 10. CDR3 length: 17 amino acids. Germline CDR1 reads SEHNR; CDR2 reads FQNEAQ (reference sequence). The CDR3 region is CASSLANPGQGSETQYF. Here the CDR3 DNA reads TGTGCCAGCAGCTTAGCAAACCCGGGACAGGGTTCCGAGACCCAGTACTTC.

This sequence joins TRBV18 and TRBJ2-7; 10 nucleotides align to TRBD1. Per the germline V gene, CDR1 is KGHSH and CDR2 is LQKENI. Losses at the gene ends were 6 bases for V and 3 bases for J; bases not matched to a gene: 8. CDR3 length: 15 amino acids. The CDR3 protein is CASSLGGTGDYEQYF. DNA of the CDR3: TGTGCCAGCTCCCTAGGCGGGACAGGGGACTACGAGCAGTACTTC.

J is TRBJ1-5 and V is TRBV2; 10 bases align to TRBD1. There are 15 residues in the CDR3. CDR1 is SNHLY and CDR2 is FYNNEI in the germline V gene. V lost 2 bases, J lost 5 bases, and 3 bases stayed unmatched. CDR3 in amino acids: CASSEQGQGYQPQHF. The DNA for the CDR3 is TGTGCCAGCAGTGAACAGGGACAGGGGTATCAGCCCCAGCATTTT.

This chain uses TRBV6-5 with TRBJ2-7, with D possibly being TRBD2 (5 bases). Germline CDR1 and CDR2: MNHEY and SVGAGI. The V end was cut by 7 bases, the J end by 2 bases, with 9 bases between. The CDR3 totals 12 residues. The CDR3 nucleotides are TGTGCCAGCACAGGAGGACCCTACGAGCAGTACTTC. Encoded protein: CASTGGPYEQYF.

The V and J genes are TRBV5-1 and TRBJ2-1; 10 bases line up with TRBD2. Germline CDR1 SGHRS, CDR2 YFSETQ. The J segment lost 0 bases and the V segment lost 0 bases, leaving 6 bases of the junction unmatched. This CDR3 region has 18 residues. The DNA of the CDR3 is TGCGCCAGCAGCTTGGCCGCGTCTAGCGGGGGCTCCTACAATGAGCAGTTCTTC. Translated: CASSLAASSGGSYNEQFF.

V is TRBV7-9 and J is TRBJ1-5; D is possibly TRBD1 (6 bases). The CDR3 has 14 residues. V was pared by 5 bases and J by 2 bases, with 10 bases between. From germline, CDR1 is SEHNR and CDR2 FQNEAQ (reference sequence). CDR3 loop: CASSRTEGNQPQHF. The CDR3 DNA sequence: TGTGCCAGCAGCCGGACAGAGGGCAATCAGCCCCAGCATTTT.

This clone was counted many times. The genes are TRBV7-9 and TRBJ1-2, with D uncertain. The CDR3 length is 12 residues. Germline-derived CDR1 and CDR2 are SEHNR and FQNEAQ (reference sequence). Trimming removed 0 bases from V and 4 bases from J, with 3 bases in between. The CDR3 nucleotides are TGTGCCAGCAGCTTAGCTAGCTATGGCTACACCTTC. Protein sequence: CASSLASYGYTF.